This is a list of T cell receptor beta chains from one sample in a study of cytomegalovirus exposure and HLA in healthy donors. The data were produced by immunoSEQ multiplex PCR, yet TCRdb's version contains in-frame clones alone and is incomplete. Of 200,000 or so clones listed, around 75% were seen once; the top ten hold around 5.9%. The sequenced sample consisted of PBMCs. The receptors derive from a woman younger than 45 in good health and CMV-seropositive. Both conserved end residues are part of each CDR3. Each record gives: D gene, V gene, J gene, CDR3 length, clone size, CDR3 protein, CDR3 DNA. The D gene is left open where the match is weak. Where a row states a size, it is once, few, many or the class of an expanded clone; other rows omit it.

D: TRBD1; V: TRBV7-9; J: TRBJ2-7; length: 16; size: -; CDR3: CASSFHRDRGQYEQYF; DNA: TGTGCCAGCAGCTTCCACCGGGACAGAGGGCAGTACGAGCAGTACTTC
D: -; V: TRBV5-4; J: TRBJ1-6; length: 14; size: -; CDR3: CASSLAGVTSPLHF; DNA: TGTGCCAGCAGCTTGGCAGGGGTCACTTCACCCCTCCACTTT
D: -; V: TRBV7-9; J: TRBJ1-1; length: 14; size: -; CDR3: CASSYSLKTPEAFF; DNA: TGTGCCAGCAGCTACTCGTTGAAGACTCCCGAAGCTTTCTTT
D: -; V: TRBV2; J: TRBJ2-2; length: 14; size: -; CDR3: CASTSNGGSGELFF; DNA: TGTGCCAGCACCTCGAACGGAGGATCCGGGGAGCTGTTTTTT
D: -; V: TRBV6-5; J: TRBJ1-1; length: 15; size: -; CDR3: CASKTDPGVATEAFF; DNA: TGTGCCAGCAAGACCGACCCCGGGGTTGCGACTGAAGCTTTCTTT
D: -; V: TRBV10-3; J: TRBJ1-2; length: 11; size: -; CDR3: CATLGGYGYTF; DNA: TGTGCCACCCTCGGGGGATATGGCTACACCTTC
D: -; V: TRBV7-2; J: TRBJ1-3; length: 13; size: few; CDR3: CASSFRRGNTIYF; DNA: TGTGCCAGCAGCTTTAGGAGGGGAAACACCATATATTTT
D: -; V: TRBV11-3; J: TRBJ1-1; length: 13; size: -; CDR3: CASSFTRNTEAFF; DNA: TGTGCCAGCAGCTTTACACGAAACACTGAAGCTTTCTTT
D: TRBD1; V: TRBV5-1; J: TRBJ1-1; length: 15; size: -; CDR3: CASSIGGAESTEAFF; DNA: TGCGCCAGCAGCATAGGGGGCGCAGAAAGCACTGAAGCTTTCTTT
D: TRBD1; V: TRBV5-5; J: TRBJ1-6; length: 15; size: -; CDR3: CASSPTGAIHSPLHF; DNA: TGTGCCAGCAGCCCGACAGGGGCCATCCATTCACCCCTCCACTTT
D: -; V: TRBV6-5; J: TRBJ1-5; length: 15; size: -; CDR3: CASSYSREGNQPQHF; DNA: TGTGCCAGCAGTTACTCCAGGGAGGGCAATCAGCCCCAGCATTTT
D: -; V: TRBV2; J: TRBJ1-5; length: 16; size: -; CDR3: CASSPNTQGLNQPQHF; DNA: TGTGCCAGCAGCCCCAATACACAGGGCCTCAATCAGCCCCAGCATTTT
D: -; V: TRBV5-1; J: TRBJ2-7; length: 12; size: -; CDR3: CASSQGSYEQYF; DNA: TGCGCCAGCAGTCAGGGGTCCTACGAGCAGTACTTC
D: -; V: TRBV6-5; J: TRBJ2-5; length: 14; size: -; CDR3: CASSPQGRAETQYF; DNA: TGTGCCAGCAGTCCCCAGGGCAGGGCGGAGACCCAGTACTTC
D: TRBD2; V: TRBV7-9; J: TRBJ2-2; length: 18; size: -; CDR3: CASSQRGRGTSAAGELFF; DNA: TGTGCCAGCAGCCAAAGAGGGCGCGGGACTAGCGCTGCCGGGGAGCTGTTTTTT
D: -; V: TRBV15; J: TRBJ2-7; length: 15; size: -; CDR3: CATSSTVGGNYEQYF; DNA: TGTGCCACCAGCTCCACCGTGGGGGGAAACTACGAGCAGTACTTC
D: -; V: TRBV28; J: TRBJ2-1; length: 15; size: -; CDR3: CATGGWRGAYNEQFF; DNA: TGTGCCACAGGGGGGTGGCGGGGGGCCTACAATGAGCAGTTCTTC
D: -; V: TRBV13; J: TRBJ2-2; length: 14; size: -; CDR3: CASSFGGNTGELFF; DNA: TGTGCCAGCAGCTTCGGGGGGAACACCGGGGAGCTGTTTTTT
D: TRBD1; V: TRBV28; J: TRBJ2-7; length: 15; size: -; CDR3: CASRSPTGTGSEQYF; DNA: TGTGCCAGCAGAAGCCCAACCGGGACAGGGAGCGAGCAGTACTTC
D: TRBD1; V: TRBV7-2; J: TRBJ2-7; length: 14; size: -; CDR3: CATETGTGAYEQYF; DNA: TGTGCCACTGAGACCGGGACAGGGGCCTACGAGCAGTACTTC
D: -; V: TRBV6-1; J: TRBJ1-2; length: 14; size: -; CDR3: CASSEAQINYGYTF; DNA: TGTGCCAGCAGTGAAGCGCAGATCAACTATGGCTACACCTTC
D: TRBD1; V: TRBV28; J: TRBJ2-3; length: 14; size: -; CDR3: CASTSGGTTDTQYF; DNA: TGTGCCAGCACGTCAGGGGGCACCACAGATACGCAGTATTTT
D: TRBD2; V: TRBV27; J: TRBJ2-2; length: 15; size: -; CDR3: CASSFGLAGTGELFF; DNA: TGTGCCAGCAGTTTTGGGCTAGCGGGCACCGGGGAGCTGTTTTTT
D: -; V: TRBV18; J: TRBJ1-5; length: 14; size: -; CDR3: CASSQRDTQQPQHF; DNA: TGTGCCAGCTCCCAAAGGGACACCCAGCAGCCCCAGCATTTT
D: -; V: TRBV28; J: TRBJ1-5; length: 13; size: few; CDR3: CASTWGFNQPQHF; DNA: TGTGCCAGCACCTGGGGCTTCAATCAGCCCCAGCATTTT
D: TRBD1; V: TRBV28; J: TRBJ1-1; length: 17; size: -; CDR3: CASSLGSRNRGKAEAFF; DNA: TGTGCCAGCAGTTTGGGGTCTCGTAACAGGGGGAAGGCTGAAGCTTTCTTT
D: TRBD1; V: TRBV6-5; J: TRBJ2-7; length: 14; size: -; CDR3: CASSAGTGSYEQYF; DNA: TGTGCCAGCAGCGCCGGGACAGGGTCCTACGAGCAGTACTTC
D: TRBD1; V: TRBV5-1; J: TRBJ1-2; length: 15; size: once; CDR3: CASSLARDSAYGYTF; DNA: TGCGCCAGCAGCTTGGCCCGGGACAGCGCATATGGCTACACCTTC
D: -; V: TRBV4-3; J: TRBJ1-2; length: 13; size: -; CDR3: CASSQDRFGGYTF; DNA: TGCGCCAGCAGCCAAGACAGATTTGGCGGCTACACCTTC
D: -; V: TRBV28; J: TRBJ1-1; length: 12; size: -; CDR3: CASSTTRRSAFF; DNA: TGTGCCAGCAGTACTACTCGTAGGTCGGCTTTCTTT
D: TRBD1; V: TRBV6-5; J: TRBJ1-1; length: 14; size: -; CDR3: CASSPTGENTEAFF; DNA: TGTGCCAGCAGCCCGACAGGGGAGAACACTGAAGCTTTCTTT
D: TRBD1; V: TRBV19; J: TRBJ1-5; length: 16; size: few; CDR3: CASHPGQPNTNQPQHF; DNA: TGTGCCAGCCACCCGGGACAGCCGAATACGAATCAGCCCCAGCATTTT
D: -; V: TRBV10-3; J: TRBJ1-2; length: 12; size: -; CDR3: CAISEGEGDYTF; DNA: TGTGCCATCAGTGAGGGAGAGGGGGACTACACCTTC
D: -; V: TRBV9; J: TRBJ2-2; length: 16; size: once; CDR3: CASSVVDYTITGELFF; DNA: TGTGCCAGCAGCGTAGTCGACTATACCATCACCGGGGAGCTGTTTTTT
D: -; V: TRBV5-1; J: TRBJ1-1; length: 14; size: once; CDR3: CASSLEALDTEAFF; DNA: TGCGCCAGCAGCTTGGAAGCCCTGGACACTGAAGCTTTCTTT
D: -; V: TRBV27; J: TRBJ2-3; length: 15; size: -; CDR3: CASSLGGVGTDTQYF; DNA: TGTGCCAGCAGTTTGGGGGGAGTTGGAACAGATACGCAGTATTTT
D: -; V: TRBV6-6; J: TRBJ1-2; length: 11; size: -; CDR3: CASGSSGGYTF; DNA: TGTGCCAGCGGTAGTTCGGGAGGCTACACCTTC
D: -; V: TRBV6-6; J: TRBJ1-5; length: 16; size: -; CDR3: CASSYSNRDGNQPQHF; DNA: TGTGCCAGCAGTTACTCGAACAGGGATGGGAATCAGCCCCAGCATTTT
D: TRBD1; V: TRBV5-4; J: TRBJ2-5; length: 14; size: -; CDR3: CASSGTGWGETQYF; DNA: TGTGCCAGCAGCGGGACAGGGTGGGGAGAGACCCAGTACTTC
D: -; V: TRBV5-1; J: TRBJ2-3; length: 14; size: -; CDR3: CASSWGGPTDTQYF; DNA: TGCGCCAGCAGCTGGGGGGGGCCCACAGATACGCAGTATTTT
D: -; V: TRBV5-6; J: TRBJ2-2; length: 14; size: -; CDR3: CASSAYSNTGELFF; DNA: TGTGCCAGCAGCGCCTATTCGAACACCGGGGAGCTGTTTTTT
D: -; V: TRBV7-7; J: TRBJ2-1; length: 14; size: -; CDR3: CASSRGTEDNEQFF; DNA: TGTGCTAGCAGCCGCGGGACGGAAGACAATGAGCAGTTCTTC
D: -; V: TRBV11-2; J: TRBJ1-5; length: 14; size: -; CDR3: CASSLNRNNQPQHF; DNA: TGTGCCAGCAGCTTAAACAGAAACAATCAGCCCCAGCATTTT
D: -; V: TRBV5-5; J: TRBJ2-5; length: 17; size: -; CDR3: CASSLRVSAGDKETQYF; DNA: TGTGCCAGCAGCCTGCGGGTGTCGGCGGGGGACAAAGAGACCCAGTACTTC
D: -; V: TRBV11-2; J: TRBJ2-2; length: 15; size: once; CDR3: CASSLERSQGGELFF; DNA: TGTGCCAGCAGCTTAGAGCGAAGTCAGGGCGGGGAGCTGTTTTTT
D: TRBD2; V: TRBV2; J: TRBJ2-7; length: 12; size: -; CDR3: CASVTSGFEQYF; DNA: TGTGCCAGCGTGACTAGCGGGTTCGAGCAGTACTTC
D: -; V: TRBV7-9; J: TRBJ1-4; length: 14; size: -; CDR3: CASSSGLRNEKLFF; DNA: TGTGCCAGCAGCTCAGGGTTAAGAAATGAAAAACTGTTTTTT
D: TRBD2; V: TRBV5-6; J: TRBJ2-5; length: 16; size: -; CDR3: CASSRVASGSGETQYF; DNA: TGTGCCAGCAGCCGTGTTGCTAGCGGGAGTGGTGAGACCCAGTACTTC
D: -; V: TRBV27; J: TRBJ2-3; length: 13; size: -; CDR3: CASSNMGGDTQYF; DNA: TGTGCCAGCAGTAACATGGGGGGAGATACGCAGTATTTT
D: TRBD1; V: TRBV10-3; J: TRBJ1-1; length: 16; size: -; CDR3: CAIRPGTGGAVTEAFF; DNA: TGTGCCATCAGACCCGGGACAGGGGGCGCGGTCACTGAAGCTTTCTTT